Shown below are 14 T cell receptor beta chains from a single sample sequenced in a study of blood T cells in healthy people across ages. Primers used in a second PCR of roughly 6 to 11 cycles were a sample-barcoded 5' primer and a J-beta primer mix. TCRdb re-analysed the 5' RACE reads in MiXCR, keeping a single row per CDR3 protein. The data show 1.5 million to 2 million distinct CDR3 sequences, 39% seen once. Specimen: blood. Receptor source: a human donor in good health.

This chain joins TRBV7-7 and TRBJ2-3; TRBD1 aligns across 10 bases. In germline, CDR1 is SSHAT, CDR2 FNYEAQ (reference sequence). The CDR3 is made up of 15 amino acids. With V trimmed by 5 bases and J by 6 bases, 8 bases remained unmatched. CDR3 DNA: TGTGCCAGCAGCCCAGGGACAGGGGTGGTGGATACGCAGTATTTT. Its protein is CASSPGTGVVDTQYF. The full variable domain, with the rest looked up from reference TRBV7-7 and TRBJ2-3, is GAGVSQSPRYKVTKRGQDVTLRCDPISSHATLYWYQQALGQGPEFLTYFNYEAQPDKSGLPSDRFSAERPEGSISTLTIQRTEQRDSAMYRCASSPGTGVVDTQYFGPGTRLTVL.

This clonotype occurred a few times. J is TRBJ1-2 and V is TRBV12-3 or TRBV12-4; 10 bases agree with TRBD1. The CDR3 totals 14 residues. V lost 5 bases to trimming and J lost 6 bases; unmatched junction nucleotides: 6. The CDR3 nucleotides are TGTGCCAGCAGTCCGGAGGGACAGGGGAATGGCTACACCTTC. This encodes CASSPEGQGNGYTF.

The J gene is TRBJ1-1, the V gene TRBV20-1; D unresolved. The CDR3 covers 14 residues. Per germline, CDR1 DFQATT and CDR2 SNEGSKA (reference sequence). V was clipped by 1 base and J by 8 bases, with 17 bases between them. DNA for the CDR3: TGCAGTGCTAGAGCGCCCGGAACGAAAGGGGAAGCTTTCTTT. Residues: CSARAPGTKGEAFF.

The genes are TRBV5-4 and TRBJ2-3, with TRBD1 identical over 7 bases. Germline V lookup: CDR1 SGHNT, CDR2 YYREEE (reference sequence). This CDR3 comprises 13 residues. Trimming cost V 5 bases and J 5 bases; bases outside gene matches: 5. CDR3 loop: CASRRQGEDTQYF. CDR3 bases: TGTGCCAGCAGGAGACAGGGTGAAGATACGCAGTATTTT.

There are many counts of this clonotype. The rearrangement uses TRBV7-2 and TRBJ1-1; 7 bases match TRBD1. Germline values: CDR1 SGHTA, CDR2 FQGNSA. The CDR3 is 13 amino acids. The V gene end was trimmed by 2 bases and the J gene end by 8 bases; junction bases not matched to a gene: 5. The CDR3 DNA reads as TGTGCCAGCAGCTTAATGACAGGGCGGGAAGCTTTCTTT. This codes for CASSLMTGREAFF.

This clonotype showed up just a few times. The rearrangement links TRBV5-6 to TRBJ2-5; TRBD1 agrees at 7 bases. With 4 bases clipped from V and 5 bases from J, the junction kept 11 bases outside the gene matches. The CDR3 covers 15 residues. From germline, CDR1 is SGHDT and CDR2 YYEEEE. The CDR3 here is CASSRIDRAGETQYF. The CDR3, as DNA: TGTGCCAGCAGCCGAATCGACAGGGCCGGCGAGACCCAGTACTTC. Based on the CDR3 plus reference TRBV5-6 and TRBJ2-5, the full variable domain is DAGVTQSPTHLIKTRGQQVTLRCSPKSGHDTVSWYQQALGQGPQFIFQYYEEEERQRGNFPDRFSGHQFPNYSSELNVNALLLGDSALYLCASSRIDRAGETQYFGPGTRLLVL.

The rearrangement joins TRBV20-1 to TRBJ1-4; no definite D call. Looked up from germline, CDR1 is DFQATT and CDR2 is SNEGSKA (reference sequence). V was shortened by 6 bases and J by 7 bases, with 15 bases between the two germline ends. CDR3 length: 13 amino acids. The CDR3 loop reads CSAQEEGSEKLFF. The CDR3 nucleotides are TGCAGTGCGCAAGAGGAGGGTAGTGAAAAACTGTTTTTT.

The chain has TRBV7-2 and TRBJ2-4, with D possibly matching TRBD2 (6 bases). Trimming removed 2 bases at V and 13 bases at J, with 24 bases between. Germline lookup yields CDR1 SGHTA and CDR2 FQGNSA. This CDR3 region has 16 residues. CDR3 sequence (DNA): TGTGCCAGCAGCTTAAGGGCGGGGTCTCACTACAATGAGCAGTACTTC. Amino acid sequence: CASSLRAGSHYNEQYF.

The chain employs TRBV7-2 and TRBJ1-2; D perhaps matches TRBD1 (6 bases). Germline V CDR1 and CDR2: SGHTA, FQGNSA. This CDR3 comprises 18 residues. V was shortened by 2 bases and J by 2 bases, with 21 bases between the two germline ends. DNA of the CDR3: TGTGCCAGCAGCTTAAGCGGCAGGGGCCGAATTGTAAACTATGGCTACACCTTC. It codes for CASSLSGRGRIVNYGYTF.

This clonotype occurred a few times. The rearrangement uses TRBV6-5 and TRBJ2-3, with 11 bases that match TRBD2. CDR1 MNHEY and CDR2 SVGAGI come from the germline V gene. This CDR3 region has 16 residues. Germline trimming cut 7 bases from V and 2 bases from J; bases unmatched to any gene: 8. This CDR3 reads CASTQLAGVTTDTQYF. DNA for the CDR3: TGTGCCAGCACTCAACTAGCGGGGGTTACCACAGATACGCAGTATTTT.

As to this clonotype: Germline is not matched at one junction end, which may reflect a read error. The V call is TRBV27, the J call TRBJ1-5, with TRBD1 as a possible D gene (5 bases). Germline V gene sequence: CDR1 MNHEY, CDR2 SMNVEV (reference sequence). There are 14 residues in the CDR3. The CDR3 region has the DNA TGTGCCAGCAGGGGGACTACGGGCAATCAGCCCCAGAATTTT. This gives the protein CASRGTTGNQPQNF.

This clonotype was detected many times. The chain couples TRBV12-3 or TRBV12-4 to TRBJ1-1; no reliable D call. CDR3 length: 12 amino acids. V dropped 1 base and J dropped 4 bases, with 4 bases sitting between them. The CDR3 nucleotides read TGTGCCAGCAGTTTAGTCCCCACTGAAGCTTTCTTT. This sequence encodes CASSLVPTEAFF.

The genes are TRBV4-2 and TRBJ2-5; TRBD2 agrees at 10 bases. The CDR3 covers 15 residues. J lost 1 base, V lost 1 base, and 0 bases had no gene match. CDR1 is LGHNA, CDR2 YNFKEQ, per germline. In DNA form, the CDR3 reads TGTGCCAGCAGCCAAGTAGCGGGGGGCCAAGAGACCCAGTACTTC. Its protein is CASSQVAGGQETQYF.

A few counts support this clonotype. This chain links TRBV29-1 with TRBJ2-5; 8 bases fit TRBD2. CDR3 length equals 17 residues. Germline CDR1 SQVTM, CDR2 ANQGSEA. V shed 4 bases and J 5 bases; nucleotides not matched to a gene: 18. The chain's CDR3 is CSVGVSAGAPRGETQYF. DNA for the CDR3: TGCAGCGTTGGGGTCTCAGCGGGGGCCCCGAGGGGGGAGACCCAGTACTTC.